This TCR beta chain is drawn from a study of siplizumab effects on memory and regulatory T cells. With regard to this clone: Its specificity is unknown.

Findings and caveats of the study: Naive or memory phenotype was unassignable for roughly 75-95% of proliferating CD4+ or CD8+ clones. The naive T cell population seemed more diverse than memory cells and seemed a major contributor to the alloresponse.

Each sample had 9.3 x 10^4 or so TCR templates assayed. TCRdb's copy holds only in-frame clones and misses some; the assay was immunoSEQ multiplex PCR. There are 85,000 to 90,000 clones in the sample; 70% to 90% occur only once, and roughly 15% lies in the top ten. This sequence was found in a human donor in good health. Specimen: CD4+ T cells sorted from blood.

This CDR3 is CSVDRDDGYGYTF. The CDR3 coding sequence is TGCAGCGTAGACCGGGACGACGGCTATGGCTACACCTTC. This chain connects TRBV29-1 to TRBJ1-2, with D possibly TRBD1 on 5 matching bases. The germline V gene encodes CDR1 SQVTM and CDR2 ANQGSEA. Between the trimmed V and J ends, which lost 6 bases and 4 bases, there was a span of 15 bases. The CDR3 covers 13 residues.